This T cell receptor (beta chain) emerged from a study of shared clonotypes between healthy human individuals. Clones were read by immunoSEQ multiplex PCR, and TCRdb kept only the in-frame ones, dropping some. The data show under 2,500,000 clones, 90% to 96% seen once. Trimming pared 1 base from V and 6 bases from J, leaving 13 bases between. Germline CDR1 is LNHNV and CDR2 is YYDKDF (reference sequence). This CDR3 is 14 amino acids long. Sample: naive CD4+ T cells sorted from blood. The subset was: CD45RA+ positively selected. This chain connects TRBV15 to TRBJ2-7; maybe TRBD2 (5 bases). The receptor comes from a man aged 18-30 years in good health. The CDR3 region has the DNA TGTGCCACCAGCAGAGGGGGAGTACCGAGCGAGCAGTACTTC. Its protein is CATSRGGVPSEQYF.